The next 25 T cell receptor beta chains were all read from a single sample in a study of metastatic and nonmetastatic thyroid tumors (dated by TCRdb to 2020 to 2021). None of the patients had been given any treatment before thyroid surgery. Library prep was done by PCR. Sequencing was carried out with an Illumina HiSeq 4000. TCRdb redid the processing of the public reads, applying fastp at Q25 and MiXCR, and retained in-frame beta chains. This sample comprises about 7,400 clones, over 25% of them detected only once. Together, the top ten hold about a quarter of the sample. The sample taken for sequencing was adjacent normal tissue. These TCRs come from a male donor with papillary thyroid cancer or a benign thyroid nodule (not recorded which). Some clones in this sample may be carry-over from other donors' samples.

The CDR3 region is CASSARQGMNTEAFF. Here the CDR3 DNA reads TGTGCCAGCAGTGCGAGACAGGGCATGAACACTGAAGCTTTCTTT. This chain joins TRBV2 and TRBJ1-1, with 7 bases matching TRBD1. This CDR3 comprises 15 residues. The V segment lost 4 bases and the J segment 0 bases; nucleotides outside the gene matches: 5. Germline V gives CDR1 SNHLY, CDR2 FYNNEI.

This clone was counted at least ten times. The rearrangement links TRBV30 to TRBJ2-3, with TRBD1 matching over 8 bases. CDR1 is GTSNPN and CDR2 is SVGIG in the germline V gene (reference sequence). The CDR3 has 15 amino acids. V was clipped by 2 bases and J by 0 bases; unmatched bases: 4. The CDR3 DNA is TGTGCCTGGAGTCCCGGGACAGGCAGCACAGATACGCAGTATTTT. Translated, it gives CAWSPGTGSTDTQYF. Based on the CDR3 plus reference TRBV30 and TRBJ2-3, the full variable domain is SQTIHQWPATLVQPVGSPLSLECTVEGTSNPNLYWYRQAAGRGLQLLFYSVGIGQISSEVPQNLSASRPQDRQFILSSKKLLLSDSGFYLCAWSPGTGSTDTQYFGPGTRLTVL.

The chain joins TRBV7-3 to TRBJ2-7; the D gene could be TRBD1 or TRBD2 (6 bases each). Looked up from germline, CDR1 is SGHTA and CDR2 is FQGTGA. The length of the CDR3 is 15 residues. Trimming stripped 5 bases from V and 0 bases from J, with 14 bases between. CDR3 amino acids: CASSQERGPSYEQYF. The CDR3 nucleotides are TGTGCCAGCAGCCAAGAACGGGGGCCCTCCTACGAGCAGTACTTC.

Concerning this clone itself: This may be a read error: a much more frequent sequence differs by one nucleotide. The genes are TRBV28 and TRBJ2-3, with 8 bases fitting TRBD1. Trimming cost V 5 bases and J 0 bases; bases outside gene matches: 7. The CDR3 length is 16 residues. Per germline, CDR1 MDHEN and CDR2 SYDVKM. DNA of the CDR3: TGTGCCAGCAGTCCGACCGGGACAGGTAGCACAGATACGCAGTATTTT. It is translated as CASSPTGTGSTDTQYF.

The genes are TRBV4-3 and TRBJ2-2, with 11 bases that match TRBD2. V lost 3 bases to trimming and J lost 5 bases; unmatched junction nucleotides: 8. Germline CDR1 is LGHNA and CDR2 is YSLEER. The CDR3 is 17 residues long. CDR3 amino acids: CASSQLLAGVSTGELFF. The DNA for the CDR3 is TGCGCCAGCAGCCAGCTACTAGCGGGAGTATCTACCGGGGAGCTGTTTTTT.

This clone has ten or more counts. The sample has other DNA sequences that encode this CDR3 too. This CDR3 reads CASSLGSYSGANVLTF. The CDR3 nucleotides are TGTGCCAGCAGCCTCGGGAGTTACTCTGGGGCCAACGTCCTGACTTTC. The J gene is TRBJ2-6, the V gene TRBV14, with a possible D match to TRBD2 (6 bases). Germline loops: CDR1 SGHDN, CDR2 FVKESK. Trimming cost V 4 bases and J 0 bases, with 10 bases left between them. The CDR3 is made up of 16 amino acids.

In this sample, this clone is medium-sized. The genes are TRBV3-1 and TRBJ2-3; the D call may be TRBD1 or TRBD2 (6 bases each). The CDR3 extends over 16 amino acids. Trimming took off 1 base at V and 2 bases at J, with 13 bases between the two ends. CDR1 is LGHDT and CDR2 is YNNKEL in the germline V gene (reference sequence). In nucleotides, the CDR3 is TGTGCCAGCAGCCAAGTAACGGGGGCCGACACAGATACGCAGTATTTT. This encodes CASSQVTGADTDTQYF.

This sequence joins TRBV20-1 and TRBJ1-2; tentatively, D is TRBD1 (5 bases). The germline CDR1 and CDR2 sequences are DFQATT and SNEGSKA (reference sequence). This CDR3 contains 11 residues. Between the trimmed V and J ends, which lost 6 bases and 2 bases, there was a span of 7 bases. The DNA for the CDR3 is TGCAGTGCCACAGGAAACTATGGCTACACCTTC. It yields the protein CSATGNYGYTF.

Notes on this clone: Given the absence of the conserved phenylalanine or tryptophan at the CDR3 end, a read error is likely. The CDR3 loop is CGSSLAYQPQHY. CDR3 nucleotides: TGTGGCAGCAGTTTAGCCTATCAGCCCCAGCATTAT. The genes are TRBV28 and TRBJ1-5; D gene unclear. From germline, CDR1 is MDHEN and CDR2 SYDVKM. CDR3 length: 12 amino acids.

This clone is judged medium-sized. The chain joins TRBV9 to TRBJ1-3; tentative D call: TRBD1 (6 bases). Looked up from germline, CDR1 is SGDLS and CDR2 is YYNGEE. The CDR3 loop spans 16 amino acids. V lost 0 bases and J lost 4, with 14 bases in between. In DNA form, the CDR3 reads TGTGCCAGCAGCGTAGGCCCGGGGGCGGGAGGAAACACCATATATTTT. This encodes CASSVGPGAGGNTIYF.

This clone is medium-sized by share. The chain joins TRBV7-9 to TRBJ2-7; TRBD2 matches 10 bases. J was trimmed by 4 bases and V by 4 bases; bases with no gene match: 7. The germline gives CDR1 SEHNR, CDR2 FQNEAQ (reference sequence). CDR3 length equals 15 residues. CDR3 loop: CASSSSGGTRYEQYF. The CDR3 DNA follows: TGTGCCAGCAGCTCTAGCGGGGGAACTAGGTACGAGCAGTACTTC.

By share, this clone ranks as medium-sized. This rearrangement joins TRBV6-1 to TRBJ1-3, with D uncertain. Trimming pared 5 bases from V and 0 bases from J, leaving 17 bases between. Germline CDR1 is MNHNS and CDR2 is SASEGT. The CDR3 has 17 amino acids. The CDR3 is CASSQTRTLVSGNTIYF. The CDR3 nucleotides are TGTGCCAGCAGTCAAACCCGGACGTTGGTCTCTGGAAACACCATATATTTT.

This clone was seen a handful of times. The chain links TRBV28 to TRBJ1-3; 7 nucleotides agree with TRBD1. Germline V gene data show CDR1 as MDHEN and CDR2 as SYDVKM. V dropped 6 bases and J dropped 10; count of bases not matched to a gene: 9. The CDR3 totals 13 residues. This CDR3 is CASSKDRLRTIYF. The DNA for the CDR3 is TGTGCCAGCAGCAAGGACAGGCTTCGGACCATATATTTT.

With regard to this clone: It is unclear where the CDR3 begins or ends on the DNA, so no DNA is shown, and the CDR3 is as TCRdb lists it. The chain couples TRBV9 to TRBJ2-1; TRBD2, the table's D call, was not compared with the DNA. A total of 15 residues make up the CDR3, ends included. Germline CDR1 reads SGDLS; CDR2 reads YYNGEE. Here the CDR3 reads CASSVAIGASRGGIF.

This chain links TRBV6-5 with TRBJ2-5; D tentatively fits TRBD1 or TRBD2 (5 bases each). This CDR3 spans 13 amino acids. Deletions cut 2 bases from V and 5 bases from J, with 9 bases between. CDR1 and CDR2 (germline): MNHEY, SVGAGI. The CDR3 reads CASSYRGEETQYF. The DNA for the CDR3 is TGTGCCAGCAGTTACAGGGGAGAGGAGACCCAGTACTTC.

The chain has TRBV7-8 and TRBJ1-6; 9 nucleotides line up with TRBD1. This CDR3 region has 15 residues. The germline V gene has CDR1 SGHVS and CDR2 FQNEAQ. Trimming took 5 bases from V and 10 from J; bases not matched to a gene: 9. The CDR3 loop reads CASSPLRDRASPLHF. CDR3 nucleotides: TGTGCCAGCAGCCCCCTCCGGGACAGGGCATCACCCCTCCACTTT.

This clone has more than one count but fewer than ten. The chain joins TRBV27 to TRBJ2-2, with 8 bases lining up with TRBD2. V trimming: 4 bases; J trimming: 0 bases; junction bases outside the gene matches: 4. Germline V gene lookup returns CDR1 MNHEY and CDR2 SMNVEV (reference sequence). The CDR3 length is 16 residues. CDR3 region: CASSSIAGSNTGELFF. The CDR3 nucleotides read TGTGCCAGCAGTTCTATAGCGGGATCGAACACCGGGGAGCTGTTTTTT.

Judged by abundance, this clone is medium-sized. Here the CDR3 DNA reads TGTGCCAGCAGTTCTAATACTCCGGGAGGAAGGCGGTACTTC. It is translated as CASSSNTPGGRRYF. This chain uses TRBV27 with TRBJ2-7; 7 bases are a match to TRBD2. CDR3 length equals 14 residues. Per germline, CDR1 MNHEY and CDR2 SMNVEV (reference sequence). V shed 4 bases, J shed 12 bases, and the junction held 15 bases outside the gene matches.

This clone was observed many times. J is TRBJ1-4 and V is TRBV5-6; possibly TRBD1 for D (6 bases). The length of the CDR3 is 15 residues. Germline loops: CDR1 SGHDT, CDR2 YYEEEE. V lost 3 bases and J 5 bases, leaving 14 bases between the germline ends. The CDR3 protein is CASSYPTGVNEKLFF. Written as DNA, the CDR3 is TGTGCCAGCAGCTACCCGACAGGAGTGAATGAAAAACTGTTTTTT.

In its sample, this clone was seen a few times. The genes are TRBV5-1 and TRBJ2-1; perhaps TRBD2 as D (5 bases). Trimming stripped 3 bases from V and 0 bases from J, with 10 bases between. This CDR3 spans 15 amino acids. Per germline, CDR1 SGHRS and CDR2 YFSETQ. This chain's CDR3 is CASSSSRSSYNEQFF. DNA for the CDR3: TGCGCCAGCAGCTCTAGCCGGAGCTCCTACAATGAGCAGTTCTTC.

This chain joins TRBV27 and TRBJ2-1; 11 bases line up with TRBD2. Per germline, CDR1 MNHEY and CDR2 SMNVEV (reference sequence). After removal of 7 bases from V and 5 bases from J, the junction contained 10 bases not matched to a gene. The length of the CDR3 is 16 residues. The chain's CDR3 is CASNSLAGGPNNEQFF. The CDR3, as DNA: TGTGCCAGCAACTCCTTAGCGGGAGGGCCCAACAATGAGCAGTTCTTC.

This clone showed up many times. With a much larger clone just one base away, this may be a read error. The same CDR3 is also encoded by other DNA sequences in this sample. V and J are TRBV6-1 and TRBJ2-7; perhaps TRBD1 as D (5 bases). The ends were cut back, 6 bases at V and 0 bases at J, with 21 bases in the middle. The CDR3 consists of 17 residues. Germline V CDR1 and CDR2: MNHNS, SASEGT. CDR3 sequence reads: CASRASARQWSSYEQYF. In nucleotides, the CDR3 is TGTGCCAGCAGGGCCTCAGCTCGACAGTGGAGCTCCTACGAGCAGTACTTC.

This clone was counted between two and nine times. V gene TRBV7-2 combines with J gene TRBJ2-3; D ambiguous. The V end lost 0 bases, the J end lost 5 bases, and 12 bases lay between the germline ends. Germline V CDR1 and CDR2: SGHTA, FQGNSA. The CDR3 is 15 amino acids. In DNA, the CDR3 is TGTGCCAGCAGCTTAGCCTCCTCGGTGGGAGATACGCAGTATTTT. Protein: CASSLASSVGDTQYF. Full variable domain (missing parts from reference TRBV7-2 and TRBJ2-3): GAGVSQSPSNKVTEKGKDVELRCDPISGHTALYWYRQSLGQGLEFLIYFQGNSAPDKSGLPSDRFSAERTGGSVSTLTIQRTQQEDSAVYLCASSLASSVGDTQYFGPGTRLTVL.

This chain links TRBV20-1 with TRBJ2-7; D unresolved. The V and J ends lost 3 bases and 5 bases respectively, with 14 bases between them. This CDR3 spans 13 amino acids. Germline assignment: CDR1 DFQATT and CDR2 SNEGSKA (reference sequence). CDR3 bases: TGCAGTGCTAGGGGAAACGGCCTCAACGAGCAGTACTTC. This gives the protein CSARGNGLNEQYF.

By proportion, this clone is medium-sized. The chain links TRBV19 to TRBJ1-1; 7 bases agree with TRBD1. Losses at the gene ends were 6 bases for V and 1 base for J; bases not matched to a gene: 5. Per the germline V gene, CDR1 is LNHDA and CDR2 is SQIVND (reference sequence). This CDR3 comprises 14 residues. CDR3 DNA sequence: TGTGCCAGTAGACAAGGGGACAGGAACACTGAAGCTTTCTTT. It is translated as CASRQGDRNTEAFF.